This T cell receptor beta chain was captured in a study of T cell repertoires in cytomegalovirus infection. Study background: From public TCR beta signatures came an indication of both CMV infection and matching HLA type.

The table lists this clonotype with many counts. Its target is unknown. CDR3 length: 15 amino acids. J was trimmed by 7 bases and V by 5 bases; bases with no gene match: 8. Germline values: CDR1 SGHTA, CDR2 FQGTGA. TCRdb re-called the reads through MiXCR, storing one row per CDR3 protein. Found here are about 89,000 distinct CDR3 sequences, roughly 29% of them singletons; the top ten hold about 72%. Study findings and constraints: Dominant in the ex vivo response were TCR beta clonotypes restricted by HLA-C and specific for CMV. Carriers of CMV plus the relevant HLA were identified by cumulative public TCR beta family frequency.

The V gene is TRBV7-3, the J gene TRBJ2-2; 9 bases map to TRBD1. This specimen was CD8+ T cells from cultured PBMCs, taken from culture after CMV antigen stimulation. This sequence was found in a human donor in good health (CMV status not recorded). Some clones in this sample may be carry-over from other donors' samples. CDR3 in amino acids: CASSRGQGFSGELFF. CDR3 in DNA: TGTGCCAGCAGCCGGGGACAGGGTTTCAGCGGGGAGCTGTTTTTT. The variable domain in full, with the rest retrieved from reference TRBV7-3 and TRBJ2-2, is GAGVSQTPSNKVTEKGKYVELRCDPISGHTALYWYRQSLGQGPEFLIYFQGTGAADDSGLPNDRFFAVRPEGSVSTLKIQRTERGDSAVYLCASSRGQGFSGELFFGEGSRLTVL.